Listed here are 2 T cell receptor beta chains from one sample, sequenced in a study of blood T cell repertoires in COVID-19. Profiled with immunoSEQ multiplex PCR; TCRdb holds only in-frame clones, not every one. The repertoire holds 250,000 to 350,000 clones, with 87% as singletons. Sequenced material: PBMCs or T cells enriched from blood (not recorded which). These receptors all stem from a woman younger than 30 who had recovered from COVID-19.

The chain employs TRBV29-1 and TRBJ1-1; D is unclear. Germline lookup yields CDR1 SQVTM and CDR2 ANQGSEA. The ends were cut back, 5 bases at V and 0 bases at J, with 13 bases in the middle. This CDR3 contains 14 residues. The CDR3 is CSVTVAGMNTEAFF. Here the CDR3 DNA reads TGCAGCGTTACCGTTGCGGGTATGAACACTGAAGCTTTCTTT.

The chain carries TRBV7-7 and TRBJ2-1, with a weak D call TRBD2 (7 bases). The CDR3 runs to 15 residues. Trimming stripped 3 bases from V and 3 bases from J, with 12 bases between. Germline V gene data show CDR1 as SSHAT and CDR2 as FNYEAQ (reference sequence). CDR3 nucleotide sequence: TGTGCCAGCAGCTTGGGGGGGGGCCTCTACAATGAGCAGTTCTTC. This sequence encodes CASSLGGGLYNEQFF.